This T cell receptor (beta chain) was sequenced in a study of chemoradiotherapy in HPV16-positive cancers. Whole-study findings and limits: Candidate HPV-specific clones and E7-related TCR motifs grew in tumor during treatment. HPV-specific T cells were functionally defined from only a couple of HPV16-positive patients.

A note on this clone: Its antigen remains unknown.

The CDR3 extends over 13 amino acids. V shed 0 bases and J shed 6 bases, with 7 bases lying between them. CDR1 is LGHNA and CDR2 is YSLEER in the germline V gene. Produced via immunoSEQ multiplex PCR; TCRdb's table is partial and in-frame only. The data show approximately 1,400 clones, with 70% to 85% seen just once and around 5.9% held by the top ten. This TCR derives from a human donor with HPV-associated anogenital cancer. The chain carries TRBV4-3 and TRBJ2-3; D may be TRBD2 (6 bases). Source: tumor tissue, taken from a patient who underwent chemoradiotherapy. Written as DNA, the CDR3 is TGCGCCAGCAGCCAAGATGCGGGGGATACGCAGTATTTT. This codes for CASSQDAGDTQYF.